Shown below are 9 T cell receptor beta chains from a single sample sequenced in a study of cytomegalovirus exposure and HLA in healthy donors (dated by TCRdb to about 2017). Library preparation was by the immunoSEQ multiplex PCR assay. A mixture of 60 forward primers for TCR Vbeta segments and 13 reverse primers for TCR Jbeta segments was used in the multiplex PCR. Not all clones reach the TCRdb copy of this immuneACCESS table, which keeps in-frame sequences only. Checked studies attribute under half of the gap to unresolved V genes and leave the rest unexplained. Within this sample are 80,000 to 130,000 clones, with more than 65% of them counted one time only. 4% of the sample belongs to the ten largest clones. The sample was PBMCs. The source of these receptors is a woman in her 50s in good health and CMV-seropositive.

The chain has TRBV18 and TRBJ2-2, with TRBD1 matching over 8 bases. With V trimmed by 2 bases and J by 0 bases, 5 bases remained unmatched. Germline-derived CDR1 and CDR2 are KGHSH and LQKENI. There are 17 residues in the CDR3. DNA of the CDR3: TGTGCCAGCTCACCATACGGACAGGGTGCGAACACCGGGGAGCTGTTTTTT. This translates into CASSPYGQGANTGELFF.

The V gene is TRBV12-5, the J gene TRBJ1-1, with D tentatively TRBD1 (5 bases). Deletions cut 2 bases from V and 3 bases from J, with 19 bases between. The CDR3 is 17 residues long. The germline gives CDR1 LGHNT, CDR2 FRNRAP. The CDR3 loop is CASGLYDVTARDTEAFF. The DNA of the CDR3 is TGTGCTAGTGGTTTGTACGACGTGACAGCCCGAGACACTGAAGCTTTCTTT.

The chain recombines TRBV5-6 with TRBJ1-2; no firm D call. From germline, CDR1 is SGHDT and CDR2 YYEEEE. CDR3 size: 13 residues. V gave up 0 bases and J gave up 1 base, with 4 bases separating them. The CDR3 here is CASSLGHNYGYTF. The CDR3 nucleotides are TGTGCCAGCAGCTTGGGACATAACTATGGCTACACCTTC.

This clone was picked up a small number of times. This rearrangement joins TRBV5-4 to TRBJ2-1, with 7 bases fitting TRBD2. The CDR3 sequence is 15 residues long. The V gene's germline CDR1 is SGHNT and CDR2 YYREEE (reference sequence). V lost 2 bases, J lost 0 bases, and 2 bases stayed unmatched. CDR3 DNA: TGTGCCAGCAGCTTAGGCGGGAGCTCCTACAATGAGCAGTTCTTC. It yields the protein CASSLGGSSYNEQFF. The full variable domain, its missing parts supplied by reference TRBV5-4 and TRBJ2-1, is ETGVTQSPTHLIKTRGQQVTLRCSSQSGHNTVSWYQQALGQGPQFIFQYYREEENGRGNFPPRFSGLQFPNYSSELNVNALELDDSALYLCASSLGGSSYNEQFFGPGTRLTVL.

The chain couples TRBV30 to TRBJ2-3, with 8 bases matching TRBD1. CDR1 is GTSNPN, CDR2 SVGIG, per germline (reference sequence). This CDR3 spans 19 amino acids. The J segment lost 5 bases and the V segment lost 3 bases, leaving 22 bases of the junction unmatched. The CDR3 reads CAWRRRDRNLGTAGDTQYF. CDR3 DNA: TGTGCCTGGAGGCGCCGGGACAGGAATTTAGGGACGGCTGGAGATACGCAGTATTTT.

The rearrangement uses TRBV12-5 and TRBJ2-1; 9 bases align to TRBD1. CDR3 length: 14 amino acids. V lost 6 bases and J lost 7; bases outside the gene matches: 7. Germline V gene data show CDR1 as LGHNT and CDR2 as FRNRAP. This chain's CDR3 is CASGPGTGSNEQFF. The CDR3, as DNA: TGTGCTAGTGGCCCCGGGACAGGGTCTAATGAGCAGTTCTTC.

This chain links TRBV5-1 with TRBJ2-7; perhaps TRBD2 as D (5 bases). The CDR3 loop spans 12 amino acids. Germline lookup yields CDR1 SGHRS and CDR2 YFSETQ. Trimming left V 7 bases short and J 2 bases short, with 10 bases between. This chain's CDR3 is CASSVGTYEQYF. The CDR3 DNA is TGCGCCAGCTCTGTCGGGACCTACGAGCAGTACTTC.

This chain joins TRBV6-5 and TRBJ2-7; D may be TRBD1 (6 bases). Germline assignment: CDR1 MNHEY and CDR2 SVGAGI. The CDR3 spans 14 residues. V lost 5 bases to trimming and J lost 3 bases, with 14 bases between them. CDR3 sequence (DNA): TGTGCCAGCAGTACTGACAGGTCTTACTACGAGCAGTACTTC. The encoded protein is CASSTDRSYYEQYF.

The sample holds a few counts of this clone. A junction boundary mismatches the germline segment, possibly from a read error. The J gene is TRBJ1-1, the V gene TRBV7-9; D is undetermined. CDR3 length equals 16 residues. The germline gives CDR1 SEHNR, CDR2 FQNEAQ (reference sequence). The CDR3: CSSSFRRSAMNTEAFF. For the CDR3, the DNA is TGTTCCAGCAGCTTCAGGAGGTCAGCTATGAACACTGAAGCTTTCTTT.